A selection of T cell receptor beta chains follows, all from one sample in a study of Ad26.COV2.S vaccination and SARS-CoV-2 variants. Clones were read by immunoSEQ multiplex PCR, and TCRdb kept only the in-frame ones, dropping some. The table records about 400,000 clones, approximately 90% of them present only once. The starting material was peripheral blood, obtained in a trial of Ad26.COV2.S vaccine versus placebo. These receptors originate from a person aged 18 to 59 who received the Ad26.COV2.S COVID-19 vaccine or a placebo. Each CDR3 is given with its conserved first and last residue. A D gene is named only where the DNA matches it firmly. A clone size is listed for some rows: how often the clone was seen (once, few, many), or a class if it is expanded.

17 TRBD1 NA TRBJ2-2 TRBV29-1 CSAGQVGGLTNTGELFF TGCAGCGCTGGACAGGTTGGGGGCTTAACGAACACCGGGGAGCTGTTTTTT
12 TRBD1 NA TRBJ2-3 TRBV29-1 CTLRQGEDTQYF TGCACCCTTCGGCAGGGGGAGGATACGCAGTATTTT
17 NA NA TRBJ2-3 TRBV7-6 CASSRLPIPPSTDTQYF TGTGCCAGCAGCAGGCTCCCTATCCCCCCTAGCACAGATACGCAGTATTTT
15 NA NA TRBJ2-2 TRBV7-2 CASSLGAANTGELFF TGTGCCAGCAGCTTAGGGGCAGCCAACACCGGGGAGCTGTTTTTT
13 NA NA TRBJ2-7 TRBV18 CASSRDFSYEQYF TGTGCCAGCTCCCGGGACTTCTCCTACGAGCAGTACTTC
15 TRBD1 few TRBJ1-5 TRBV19 CASSIDSGGKQPQHF TGTGCCAGTAGTATAGATTCAGGGGGGAAGCAGCCCCAGCATTTT
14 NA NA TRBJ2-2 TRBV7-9 CASSSYRNTGELFF TGTGCCAGCAGCTCCTACAGAAACACCGGGGAGCTGTTTTTT
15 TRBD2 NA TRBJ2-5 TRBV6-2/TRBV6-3 CASSNSGGARETQYF TGTGCCAGCAGTAATAGCGGGGGGGCCCGCGAGACCCAGTACTTC
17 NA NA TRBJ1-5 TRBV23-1 CASSRLQGRGGNQPQHF TGCGCCAGCAGTCGACTACAGGGAAGGGGTGGCAATCAGCCCCAGCATTTT
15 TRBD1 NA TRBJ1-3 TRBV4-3 CASSQEGTGGNTIYF TGCGCCAGCAGCCAAGAGGGGACAGGGGGAAACACCATATATTTT